These T cell receptor beta chains were read from a single sample in a study of shared clonotypes between healthy human individuals. Sequenced by immunoSEQ multiplex PCR; TCRdb stores in-frame clones only, minus some. The sample yields under 2,000,000 clones, about 95% seen once. Sequenced material: naive CD8+ T cells sorted from blood. The origin of the receptors is a man aged 18 to 30 in good health. Each CDR3 is given with its conserved first and last residue. The D gene is left open where the match is weak. Expanded clones are given a class, and other clones once, few, many or no size at all.

v_gene: TRBV5-1
d_gene: TRBD2
abundance: .
j_gene: TRBJ2-7
CDR3aa: CASSLVSGGYEQYF
CDR3nt: TGCGCCAGCAGCTTGGTTAGCGGGGGATACGAGCAGTACTTC

v_gene: TRBV11-2
d_gene: TRBD1
abundance: .
j_gene: TRBJ2-1
CDR3aa: CASSSLPGQGASEQFF
CDR3nt: TGTGCCAGCAGCTCACTTCCGGGACAGGGGGCAAGTGAGCAGTTCTTC

v_gene: TRBV5-8
d_gene: .
abundance: .
j_gene: TRBJ2-7
CDR3aa: CASSFGDSYEQYF
CDR3nt: TGTGCCAGCAGCTTCGGTGACTCCTACGAGCAGTACTTC

v_gene: TRBV19
d_gene: TRBD2
abundance: .
j_gene: TRBJ2-1
CDR3aa: CASSASGTRDYNEQFF
CDR3nt: TGTGCCAGTAGTGCTTCCGGGACTAGGGACTACAATGAGCAGTTCTTC

v_gene: TRBV28
d_gene: .
abundance: .
j_gene: TRBJ2-7
CDR3aa: CASSLWGGQGSHEQYF
CDR3nt: TGTGCCAGCAGTTTATGGGGGGGGCAGGGAAGCCACGAGCAGTACTTC

v_gene: TRBV9
d_gene: .
abundance: .
j_gene: TRBJ2-3
CDR3aa: CASSERGGQGTDTQYF
CDR3nt: TGTGCCAGCAGCGAAAGAGGGGGACAAGGCACAGATACGCAGTATTTT

v_gene: TRBV5-1
d_gene: .
abundance: .
j_gene: TRBJ1-1
CDR3aa: CASSSGFEAFF
CDR3nt: TGCGCCAGCAGCTCTGGGTTTGAAGCTTTCTTT

v_gene: TRBV4-2
d_gene: .
abundance: .
j_gene: TRBJ2-7
CDR3aa: CASSQDKVGAEQYF
CDR3nt: TGTGCCAGCAGCCAAGATAAAGTGGGCGCCGAGCAGTACTTC

v_gene: TRBV5-6
d_gene: .
abundance: .
j_gene: TRBJ2-4
CDR3aa: CASSSSRDFYLAKNIQYF
CDR3nt: TGTGCCAGCAGCTCGTCCCGGGACTTTTACCTAGCCAAAAACATTCAGTACTTC

v_gene: TRBV19
d_gene: .
abundance: once
j_gene: TRBJ1-5
CDR3aa: CASSIDLWGNSNQPQHF
CDR3nt: TGTGCCAGTAGTATAGATCTATGGGGAAATAGCAATCAGCCCCAGCATTTT

v_gene: TRBV15
d_gene: .
abundance: .
j_gene: TRBJ2-5
CDR3aa: CATSGWGIQETQYF
CDR3nt: TGTGCCACCAGCGGCTGGGGGATACAAGAGACCCAGTACTTC

v_gene: TRBV27
d_gene: .
abundance: .
j_gene: TRBJ2-7
CDR3aa: CASSFGLTYEQYF
CDR3nt: TGTGCCAGCAGTTTCGGGTTAACCTACGAGCAGTACTTC

v_gene: TRBV28
d_gene: .
abundance: .
j_gene: TRBJ1-4
CDR3aa: CASRSWGTNEKLFF
CDR3nt: TGTGCCAGCCGATCTTGGGGGACCAATGAAAAACTGTTTTTT

v_gene: TRBV4-3
d_gene: .
abundance: .
j_gene: TRBJ2-1
CDR3aa: CASSQEWRSSYNEQFF
CDR3nt: TGCGCCAGCAGCCAAGAATGGCGGAGCTCCTACAATGAGCAGTTCTTC

v_gene: TRBV5-4
d_gene: .
abundance: .
j_gene: TRBJ2-3
CDR3aa: CASSPFGGETDTQYF
CDR3nt: TGTGCCAGCAGCCCCTTCGGGGGCGAGACAGATACGCAGTATTTT

v_gene: TRBV28
d_gene: .
abundance: .
j_gene: TRBJ1-5
CDR3aa: CATAGTTQHF
CDR3nt: TGTGCCACCGCCGGGACAACCCAGCATTTT

v_gene: TRBV13
d_gene: TRBD1
abundance: .
j_gene: TRBJ1-2
CDR3aa: CASSLAQGADGYTF
CDR3nt: TGTGCCAGCAGCTTAGCCCAGGGGGCAGATGGCTACACCTTC

v_gene: TRBV27
d_gene: TRBD1
abundance: few
j_gene: TRBJ2-7
CDR3aa: CASSPSTGGLIYEQYF
CDR3nt: TGTGCCAGCAGTCCCTCGACAGGGGGTCTGATCTACGAGCAGTACTTC

v_gene: TRBV27
d_gene: .
abundance: .
j_gene: TRBJ2-3
CDR3aa: CASSYEGYTDTQYF
CDR3nt: TGTGCCAGCAGTTATGAGGGGTACACAGATACGCAGTATTTT

v_gene: TRBV29-1
d_gene: TRBD2
abundance: .
j_gene: TRBJ2-5
CDR3aa: CSVDGGLDQETQYF
CDR3nt: TGCAGCGTTGATGGGGGACTAGACCAAGAGACCCAGTACTTC

v_gene: TRBV9
d_gene: TRBD1
abundance: .
j_gene: TRBJ1-2
CDR3aa: CASSAHFRDRGDGYTF
CDR3nt: TGTGCCAGCAGCGCCCATTTCCGGGACAGGGGAGATGGCTACACCTTC

v_gene: TRBV6-1
d_gene: .
abundance: once
j_gene: TRBJ1-5
CDR3aa: CASSETRAGKPYQPQHF
CDR3nt: TGTGCCAGCAGTGAGACCAGGGCAGGAAAACCTTATCAGCCCCAGCATTTT

v_gene: TRBV5-8
d_gene: TRBD1
abundance: .
j_gene: TRBJ1-2
CDR3aa: CASSFAGGTYGYTF
CDR3nt: TGTGCCAGCAGCTTCGCAGGGGGCACGTATGGCTACACCTTC

v_gene: TRBV9
d_gene: TRBD2
abundance: .
j_gene: TRBJ2-7
CDR3aa: CASSGTSGTYEQYF
CDR3nt: TGTGCCAGCAGCGGAACTAGCGGGACCTACGAGCAGTACTTC

v_gene: TRBV6-1
d_gene: TRBD1
abundance: .
j_gene: TRBJ1-1
CDR3aa: CASSERYRDRGANTEAFF
CDR3nt: TGTGCCAGCAGTGAGCGTTACCGGGACAGGGGCGCCAACACTGAAGCTTTCTTT

v_gene: TRBV10-1
d_gene: TRBD1
abundance: .
j_gene: TRBJ1-3
CDR3aa: CATKGEGAGNTIYF
CDR3nt: TGCGCCACCAAAGGAGAGGGGGCAGGAAACACCATATATTTT

v_gene: TRBV7-9
d_gene: TRBD2
abundance: .
j_gene: TRBJ2-5
CDR3aa: CASSLLSGEETQYF
CDR3nt: TGTGCCAGCAGCTTACTTAGCGGGGAGGAGACCCAGTACTTC

v_gene: TRBV6-5
d_gene: TRBD1
abundance: .
j_gene: TRBJ2-7
CDR3aa: CASRGRDSTFEYF
CDR3nt: TGTGCCAGCAGGGGCCGGGACAGTACGTTTGAGTACTTC

v_gene: TRBV14
d_gene: .
abundance: once
j_gene: TRBJ2-5
CDR3aa: CASSSSRQIGETQYF
CDR3nt: TGTGCCAGCAGTTCCTCTCGACAGATTGGAGAGACCCAGTACTTC

v_gene: TRBV11-3
d_gene: TRBD2
abundance: .
j_gene: TRBJ2-5
CDR3aa: CASSLGLAGSSGVETQYF
CDR3nt: TGTGCCAGCAGCTTAGGGCTAGCGGGATCTTCAGGGGTAGAGACCCAGTACTTC

v_gene: TRBV15
d_gene: TRBD1
abundance: .
j_gene: TRBJ2-5
CDR3aa: CATSRNLQGEETQYF
CDR3nt: TGTGCCACCAGCAGGAACCTTCAGGGGGAGGAGACCCAGTACTTC

v_gene: TRBV4-1
d_gene: TRBD1
abundance: .
j_gene: TRBJ1-1
CDR3aa: CASSPGGTGGTEAFF
CDR3nt: TGCGCCAGCAGCCCCGGTGGGACAGGGGGCACTGAAGCTTTCTTT

v_gene: TRBV28
d_gene: .
abundance: .
j_gene: TRBJ1-4
CDR3aa: CASSLYTGATNEKLFF
CDR3nt: TGTGCCAGCAGTTTATACACGGGTGCAACTAATGAAAAACTGTTTTTT

v_gene: TRBV5-1
d_gene: .
abundance: .
j_gene: TRBJ1-2
CDR3aa: CASSFWVQGYGYTF
CDR3nt: TGCGCCAGCAGTTTTTGGGTCCAGGGATACGGCTACACCTTC

v_gene: TRBV29-1
d_gene: .
abundance: .
j_gene: TRBJ2-1
CDR3aa: CSSESLGEQFF
CDR3nt: TGCAGCTCTGAGTCCCTTGGTGAGCAGTTCTTC

v_gene: TRBV12-5
d_gene: .
abundance: .
j_gene: TRBJ2-7
CDR3aa: CASGLLAVAAVRVRSYEQYF
CDR3nt: TGTGCTAGTGGTTTGCTTGCCGTGGCTGCAGTTAGGGTAAGGTCCTACGAGCAGTACTTC

v_gene: TRBV28
d_gene: .
abundance: .
j_gene: TRBJ2-4
CDR3aa: CASRSPDRSKNIQYF
CDR3nt: TGTGCCAGCAGATCTCCCGACAGGTCCAAAAACATTCAGTACTTC

v_gene: TRBV6-5
d_gene: .
abundance: .
j_gene: TRBJ1-4
CDR3aa: CASSYSGASGEKLFF
CDR3nt: TGTGCCAGCAGTTACTCGGGGGCCAGTGGTGAAAAACTGTTTTTT

v_gene: TRBV5-1
d_gene: .
abundance: .
j_gene: TRBJ2-1
CDR3aa: CASSIGGANSYNEQFF
CDR3nt: TGCGCCAGCAGCATTGGGGGGGCCAACTCCTACAATGAGCAGTTCTTC

v_gene: TRBV5-1
d_gene: .
abundance: .
j_gene: TRBJ2-1
CDR3aa: CASSNSDHLGNEQFF
CDR3nt: TGCGCCAGCAGCAATAGCGACCATCTCGGGAATGAGCAGTTCTTC

v_gene: TRBV2
d_gene: TRBD1
abundance: .
j_gene: TRBJ1-1
CDR3aa: CASLPGTGGFSLNTEAFF
CDR3nt: TGTGCCAGCCTCCCCGGGACAGGGGGCTTCAGTCTAAACACTGAAGCTTTCTTT